The 27 T cell receptor beta chains presented below share a single source sample, sequenced in a study of blood T cells in healthy people across ages. A second PCR, run for about 7 to 11 cycles, used a sample-barcoded 5' primer plus a J-beta primer mix. TCRdb independently ran MiXCR on the 5' RACE reads; one entry per CDR3 protein. The sample contains about 1.4 million distinct CDR3 sequences, around 55% of which appear only once. Sequencing used blood. Receptors originate from a man in his late teens or twenties in good health.

This chain uses TRBV7-2 with TRBJ2-1; no firm D call. Trimming stripped 3 bases from V and 7 bases from J, with 19 bases between. Looked up from germline, CDR1 is SGHTA and CDR2 is FQGNSA. The CDR3 is 16 residues long. The CDR3 DNA follows: TGTGCCAGCAGCTTTCCTACTTCCCTCACTCGAAATGAGCAGTTCTTC. Its protein is CASSFPTSLTRNEQFF.

This clonotype has a handful of counts. The V call is TRBV29-1, the J call TRBJ1-2; weak D call: TRBD1 (6 bases). Germline CDR1 SQVTM, CDR2 ANQGSEA. V lost 3 bases to trimming and J lost 6 bases, with 17 bases between them. The CDR3 loop spans 14 amino acids. In DNA form, the CDR3 reads TGCAGCGTTGACCTGGCAGGGGACCCCCATGGCTACACCTTC. Its translation: CSVDLAGDPHGYTF.

This chain links TRBV6-6 with TRBJ1-2; 7 nucleotides match TRBD1. Germline V lookup: CDR1 MNHNY, CDR2 SVGAGI (reference sequence). J was trimmed by 4 bases and V by 4 bases; bases with no gene match: 6. The CDR3 contains 14 residues. The DNA of the CDR3 is TGTGCCAGCAGTTCGCTACAGGGGACCTATGGCTACACCTTC. It specifies CASSSLQGTYGYTF.

CDR3 protein: CASSFDREYKPQHF. Here the CDR3 DNA reads TGTGCCAGCAGCTTCGACAGGGAGTATAAGCCCCAGCATTTT. The chain combines TRBV27 with TRBJ1-5, with 7 bases matching TRBD1. The CDR3 contains 14 residues. The V gene's germline CDR1 is MNHEY and CDR2 SMNVEV (reference sequence). V trimming: 6 bases; J trimming: 8 bases; junction bases outside the gene matches: 10.

The chain joins TRBV5-1 to TRBJ2-3, with 7 bases identical to TRBD1. This CDR3 region has 18 residues. Germline assignment: CDR1 SGHRS and CDR2 YFSETQ. With V trimmed by 3 bases and J by 3 bases, 16 bases remained unmatched. The CDR3 DNA follows: TGCGCCAGCAGCTACTGGGGGACAGTACGTGAGTCGACAGATACGCAGTATTTT. Protein product: CASSYWGTVRESTDTQYF.

This chain links TRBV14 with TRBJ1-2; D is unclear. The V gene's germline CDR1 is SGHDN and CDR2 FVKESK. The CDR3 sequence is 15 residues long. V was cut by 0 bases and J by 4 bases, with 12 bases left in between. Here the CDR3 DNA reads TGTGCCAGCAGCCAAGATAAGGGCGAAGTCTATGGCTACACCTTC. Amino acid sequence: CASSQDKGEVYGYTF. Supplemented by reference TRBV14 and TRBJ1-2, the full variable domain reads EAGVTQFPSHSVIEKGQTVTLRCDPISGHDNLYWYRRVMGKEIKFLLHFVKESKQDESGMPNNRFLAERTGGTYSTLKVQPAELEDSGVYFCASSQDKGEVYGYTFGSGTRLTVV.

V usage is TRBV12-3 or TRBV12-4 and J usage is TRBJ1-4; the D gene is possibly TRBD1 (5 bases). This CDR3 is 15 amino acids long. V was clipped by 6 bases and J by 3 bases, with 14 bases between them. The CDR3 loop reads CASRRQSFSNEKLFF. In nucleotides, the CDR3 is TGTGCCAGCAGGCGACAGAGCTTTTCTAATGAAAAACTGTTTTTT.

The J gene is TRBJ1-2, the V gene TRBV7-9; D is unresolved. CDR1 SEHNR and CDR2 FQNEAQ come from the germline V gene (reference sequence). The CDR3 has 15 amino acids. Trimming took 5 bases from V and 0 from J, leaving 13 bases between them. CDR3 bases: TGTGCCAGCAGCCCCCCGCGCCACACTAACTATGGCTACACCTTC. Translated: CASSPPRHTNYGYTF.

Here the CDR3 DNA reads TGCGCCAGCAGCCAAACTAGCGGCCTAGCCAAAAACATTCAGTACTTC. This sequence encodes CASSQTSGLAKNIQYF. The chain couples TRBV4-1 to TRBJ2-4; 8 bases map to TRBD2. Germline V gene sequence: CDR1 MGHRA, CDR2 YSYEKL. The CDR3 totals 16 residues. The V segment lost 2 bases and the J segment 0 bases; nucleotides outside the gene matches: 3.

The J gene is TRBJ2-1, the V gene TRBV4-2; TRBD1 matches at 8 bases. V shed 7 bases and J 9 bases; nucleotides not matched to a gene: 11. Germline values: CDR1 LGHNA, CDR2 YNFKEQ. This CDR3 region has 14 residues. The CDR3 DNA reads as TGTGCCAGCACTTACCGGGACAGGTACGGTGAGCAGTTCTTC. It yields the protein CASTYRDRYGEQFF.

The chain carries TRBV29-1 and TRBJ2-7; 7 bases are shared with TRBD1. This CDR3 has 15 amino acids. Germline V lookup: CDR1 SQVTM, CDR2 ANQGSEA. V lost 6 bases and J lost 7; bases outside the gene matches: 18. CDR3 DNA sequence: TGCAGCGTCCTCCCCGCGGTGACAGGGATGAGTGAGCAGTACTTC. It yields the protein CSVLPAVTGMSEQYF.

The chain joins TRBV13 to TRBJ2-5; 8 bases agree with TRBD1. CDR1 PRHDT and CDR2 FYEKMQ come from the germline V gene (reference sequence). J lost 3 bases, V lost 6 bases, and 12 bases had no gene match. This CDR3 region has 16 residues. In DNA form, the CDR3 reads TGTGCCAGCAGTTCAACCGACAGGGGTGAGGAAGAGACCCAGTACTTC. Translating it yields CASSSTDRGEEETQYF.

This clonotype was detected only a few times. This chain links TRBV7-8 with TRBJ1-4; D is unresolved. The CDR3 has 13 amino acids. Germline loops: CDR1 SGHVS, CDR2 FQNEAQ. The V end was cut by 5 bases, the J end by 7 bases, with 11 bases between. In DNA, the CDR3 is TGTGCCAGCAGCCCCCCGTCGGTTGAAAAACTGTTTTTT. This translates into CASSPPSVEKLFF.

The chain uses TRBV2 and TRBJ2-4; 7 positions agree with TRBD2. The junction had 8 bases not matched to a gene; V was cut back by 8 bases and J by 7 bases. Germline CDR1 is SNHLY and CDR2 is FYNNEI. The CDR3 spans 13 residues. CDR3 protein: CASLGGEVNIQYF. The CDR3 region has the DNA TGTGCCAGCCTGGGAGGGGAGGTGAACATTCAGTACTTC. Supplemented by reference TRBV2 and TRBJ2-4, the full variable domain reads EPEVTQTPSHQVTQMGQEVILRCVPISNHLYFYWYRQILGQKVEFLVSFYNNEISEKSEIFDDQFSVERPDGSNFTLKIRSTKLEDSAMYFCASLGGEVNIQYFGAGTRLSVL.

The rearrangement uses TRBV20-1 and TRBJ2-4; 8 bases line up with TRBD1. The CDR3 spans 14 residues. CDR1 and CDR2 from the germline V gene are DFQATT and SNEGSKA (reference sequence). V shed 1 base and J 8 bases; nucleotides not matched to a gene: 7. The CDR3 sequence: CSARVQGAVDIQYF. The CDR3, as DNA: TGCAGTGCTAGAGTCCAGGGGGCTGTAGACATTCAGTACTTC.

A few counts support this clonotype. This sequence joins TRBV29-1 and TRBJ2-3; a weak D match, TRBD2 (5 bases). The CDR3 loop spans 13 amino acids. V was clipped by 7 bases and J by 0 bases, with 11 bases between them. CDR1 and CDR2 from the germline V gene are SQVTM and ANQGSEA. The CDR3 spells CSGGGASTDTQYF. CDR3 DNA sequence: TGCAGCGGAGGAGGCGCTAGCACAGATACGCAGTATTTT.

On this clonotype itself: One end of the junction fails to match germline, which may point to a read error. The J gene is TRBJ2-7, the V gene TRBV20-1; D is uncertain. Germline values: CDR1 DFQATT, CDR2 SNEGSKA (reference sequence). This CDR3 spans 17 amino acids. This CDR3 reads CSARAPGFGLSSHEQYF. For the CDR3, the DNA is TGCAGTGCTAGGGCCCCAGGTTTTGGGCTGAGCTCCCACGAGCAGTACTTC.

The V call is TRBV5-4, the J call TRBJ1-2, with TRBD1 identical over 7 bases. The CDR3 is 16 residues long. CDR1 and CDR2 from the germline V gene are SGHNT and YYREEE (reference sequence). V shed 0 bases and J 2 bases; nucleotides not matched to a gene: 7. CDR3 region: CASSLAGQGENYGYTF. The CDR3 nucleotides read TGTGCCAGCAGCTTGGCCGGTCAGGGGGAGAACTATGGCTACACCTTC.

V usage is TRBV6-2 or TRBV6-3 and J usage is TRBJ1-5, with no clear D. This CDR3 region has 15 residues. The V end lost 0 bases, the J end lost 0 bases, and 6 bases lay between the germline ends. Looked up from germline, CDR1 is MNHEY and CDR2 is SVGEGT. The DNA of the CDR3 is TGTGCCAGCAGTTACTCGTTGCATAGCAATCAGCCCCAGCATTTT. Translated, it gives CASSYSLHSNQPQHF.

The chain joins TRBV6-5 to TRBJ1-2; 9 bases agree with TRBD1. Germline values: CDR1 MNHEY, CDR2 SVGAGI. V was clipped by 8 bases and J by 7 bases; unmatched bases: 11. The CDR3 is made up of 14 amino acids. CDR3 sequence: CASQTGGMDGGYTF. The CDR3 DNA reads TGTGCCAGCCAAACAGGGGGCATGGATGGTGGCTACACCTTC.

The sample holds a few counts of this clonotype. This chain joins TRBV6-6 and TRBJ2-3; D unclear. Germline V gene lookup returns CDR1 MNHNY and CDR2 SVGAGI (reference sequence). The V and J ends lost 10 bases and 3 bases respectively, with 23 bases between them. The CDR3 spans 16 residues. The DNA for the CDR3 is TGTGCCACCGCCCCTCCGGGTGGTCGGGCGACAGATACGCAGTATTTT. It encodes CATAPPGGRATDTQYF.

The chain recombines TRBV20-1 with TRBJ1-1; D is unclear. Germline CDR1 DFQATT, CDR2 SNEGSKA (reference sequence). The CDR3 spans 14 residues. The V end was cut by 6 bases, the J end by 4 bases, with 18 bases between. CDR3: CSATRWAGSTEAFF. The CDR3 region has the DNA TGCAGTGCCACCCGGTGGGCTGGAAGCACTGAAGCTTTCTTT.

V usage is TRBV7-9 and J usage is TRBJ2-2, with 7 bases lining up with TRBD2. V shed 7 bases, J shed 3 bases, and the junction held 11 bases outside the gene matches. This CDR3 region has 16 residues. Germline-derived CDR1 and CDR2 are SEHNR and FQNEAQ (reference sequence). CDR3 nucleotides: TGTGCCAGCACCCCCGGGGGGACGGTCGACACCGGGGAGCTGTTTTTT. Protein: CASTPGGTVDTGELFF.

CDR3: CSVESGQGGEQFF. CDR3 bases: TGCAGCGTTGAAAGCGGACAGGGGGGTGAGCAGTTCTTC. The chain recombines TRBV29-1 with TRBJ2-1; TRBD1 matches 10 bases. J lost 9 bases, V lost 2 bases, and 4 bases had no gene match. Germline CDR1 and CDR2: SQVTM and ANQGSEA. The CDR3 spans 13 residues.

CDR3 nucleotide sequence: TGCGCCAGCAGCCAGGCCCCAAGCTCCTACGAGCAGTACTTC. It yields the protein CASSQAPSSYEQYF. The rearrangement links TRBV4-1 to TRBJ2-7; unclear D gene. CDR1 MGHRA and CDR2 YSYEKL come from the germline V gene. V lost 3 bases, J lost 0 bases, and 9 bases lay in between. CDR3 length: 14 residues.

V is TRBV5-6 and J is TRBJ2-5, with D unclear. The CDR3 is made up of 13 amino acids. Germline V lookup: CDR1 SGHDT, CDR2 YYEEEE. V shed 5 bases and J shed 11 bases, with 19 bases lying between them. The CDR3 sequence is CASSQPPVSEQYF. The CDR3, as DNA: TGTGCCAGCAGTCAACCCCCAGTAAGTGAGCAGTACTTC.

This clonotype was seen a single time. The rearrangement uses TRBV7-9 and TRBJ1-5; D might be TRBD1 (5 bases). This CDR3 is built from 13 residues. Deletions cut 5 bases from V and 3 bases from J, with 8 bases between. Germline values: CDR1 SEHNR, CDR2 FQNEAQ (reference sequence). Written as DNA, the CDR3 is TGTGCCAGCAGCCCAGGGTACAATCAGCCCCAGCATTTT. Its protein is CASSPGYNQPQHF.